The clone carrying this T cell receptor beta chain was observed a handful of times. Its antigen is not known. TCR beta CDR3 region amplification was performed from RNA transcripts. First-round RT-PCR targeting the TCR CDR3 was performed with the HTBI primer set. In TCRdb, the multiplex PCR reads were re-called with MiXCR into one record per CDR3 protein. In the table there are fewer than 350,000 distinct CDR3 sequences, approximately 22% of which are singletons. The sample originates from a study of T cells in Graves' hyperthyroidism and ophthalmopathy. Findings of the study overall: Most expanded thyroid clonotypes above 0.001 recurred in blood.

The junction had 5 bases not matched to a gene; V was cut back by 2 bases and J by 5 bases. The CDR3 is made up of 14 amino acids. Looked up from germline, CDR1 is SGHRS and CDR2 is YFSETQ. Sequenced input: blood. The chain recombines TRBV5-1 with TRBJ2-7; 9 bases are shared with TRBD1. The clonotype comes from a woman aged 45-65 years with Graves' hyperthyroidism. The CDR3 bases are TGCGCCAGCAGCTTTGGGGACAGGGCCGACGAGCAGTACTTC. Translated: CASSFGDRADEQYF.